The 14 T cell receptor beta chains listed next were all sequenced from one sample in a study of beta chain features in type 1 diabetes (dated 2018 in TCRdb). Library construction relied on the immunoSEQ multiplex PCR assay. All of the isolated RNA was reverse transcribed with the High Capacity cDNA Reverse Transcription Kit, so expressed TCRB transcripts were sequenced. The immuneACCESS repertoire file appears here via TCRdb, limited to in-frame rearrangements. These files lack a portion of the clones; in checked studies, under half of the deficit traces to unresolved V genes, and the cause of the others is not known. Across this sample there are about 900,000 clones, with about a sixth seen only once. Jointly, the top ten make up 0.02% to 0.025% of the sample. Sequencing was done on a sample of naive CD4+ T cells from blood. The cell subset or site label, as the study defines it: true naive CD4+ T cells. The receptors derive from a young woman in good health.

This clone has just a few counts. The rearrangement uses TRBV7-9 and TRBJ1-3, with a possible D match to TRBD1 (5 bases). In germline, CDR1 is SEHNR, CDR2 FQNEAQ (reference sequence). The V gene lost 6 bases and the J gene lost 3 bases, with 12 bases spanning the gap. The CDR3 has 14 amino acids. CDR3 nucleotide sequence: TGTGCCAGCAGGTTGCAGGGAGTTGGAAACACCATATATTTT. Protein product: CASRLQGVGNTIYF.

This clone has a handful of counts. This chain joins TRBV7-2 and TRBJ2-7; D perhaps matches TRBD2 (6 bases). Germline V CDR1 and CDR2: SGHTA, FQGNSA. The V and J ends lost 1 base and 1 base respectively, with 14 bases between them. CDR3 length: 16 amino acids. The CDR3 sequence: CASSLVLQGGSYEQYF. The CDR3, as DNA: TGTGCCAGCAGCTTAGTTTTGCAGGGAGGATCCTACGAGCAGTACTTC.

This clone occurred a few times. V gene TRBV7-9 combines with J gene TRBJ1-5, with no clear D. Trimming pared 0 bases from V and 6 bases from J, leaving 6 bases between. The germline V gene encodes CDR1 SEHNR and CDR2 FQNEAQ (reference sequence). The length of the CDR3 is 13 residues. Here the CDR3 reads CASSLARGQPQHF. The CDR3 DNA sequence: TGTGCCAGCAGCTTAGCGCGGGGTCAGCCCCAGCATTTT.

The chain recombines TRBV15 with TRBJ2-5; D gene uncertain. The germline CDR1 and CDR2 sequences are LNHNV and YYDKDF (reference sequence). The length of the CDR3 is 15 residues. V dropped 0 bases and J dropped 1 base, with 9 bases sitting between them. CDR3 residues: CATSREATVQETQYF. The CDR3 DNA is TGTGCCACCAGCAGAGAGGCAACAGTCCAAGAGACCCAGTACTTC.

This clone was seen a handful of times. The CDR3 reads CASSQGRDRAYEQYF. The CDR3 DNA reads TGTGCCAGCAGCCAAGGGCGGGACAGGGCCTACGAGCAGTACTTC. The chain joins TRBV4-2 to TRBJ2-7; 9 bases agree with TRBD1. This CDR3 has 15 residues. Germline CDR1 reads LGHNA; CDR2 reads YNFKEQ. V shed 1 base, J shed 2 bases, and the junction held 3 bases outside the gene matches.

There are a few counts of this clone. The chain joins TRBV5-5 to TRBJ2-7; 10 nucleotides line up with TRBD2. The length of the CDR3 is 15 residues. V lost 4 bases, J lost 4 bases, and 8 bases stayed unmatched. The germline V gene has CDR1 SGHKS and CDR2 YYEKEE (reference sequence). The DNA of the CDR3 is TGTGCCAGCAGCAAAGCTGGGACTAGCGAATACGAGCAGTACTTC. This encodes CASSKAGTSEYEQYF.

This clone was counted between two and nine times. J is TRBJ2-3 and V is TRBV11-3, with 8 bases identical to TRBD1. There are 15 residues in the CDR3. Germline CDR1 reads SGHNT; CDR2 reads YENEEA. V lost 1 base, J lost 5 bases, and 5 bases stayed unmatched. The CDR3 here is CASSLAAGGKDTQYF. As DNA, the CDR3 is TGTGCCAGCAGCTTAGCGGCAGGGGGCAAAGATACGCAGTATTTT. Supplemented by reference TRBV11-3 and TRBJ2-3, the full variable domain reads EAGVVQSPRYKIIEKKQPVAFWCNPISGHNTLYWYLQNLGQGPELLIRYENEEAVDDSQLPKDRFSAERLKGVDSTLKIQPAELGDSAVYLCASSLAAGGKDTQYFGPGTRLTVL.

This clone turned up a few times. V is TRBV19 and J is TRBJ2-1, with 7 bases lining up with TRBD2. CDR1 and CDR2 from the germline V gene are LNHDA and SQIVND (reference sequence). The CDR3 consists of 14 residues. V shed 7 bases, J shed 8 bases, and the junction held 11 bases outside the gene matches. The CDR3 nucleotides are TGTGCCAGTACCCTAAGGCGCGGGAGCGATGAGCAGTTCTTC. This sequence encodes CASTLRRGSDEQFF.

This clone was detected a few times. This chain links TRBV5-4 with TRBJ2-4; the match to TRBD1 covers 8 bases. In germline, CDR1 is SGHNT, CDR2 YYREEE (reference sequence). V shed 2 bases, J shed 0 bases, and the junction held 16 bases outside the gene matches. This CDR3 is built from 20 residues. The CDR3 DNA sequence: TGTGCCAGCAGCTTTGGAAGGACAGGGACCAGACAACTAGCCAAAAACATTCAGTACTTC. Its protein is CASSFGRTGTRQLAKNIQYF.

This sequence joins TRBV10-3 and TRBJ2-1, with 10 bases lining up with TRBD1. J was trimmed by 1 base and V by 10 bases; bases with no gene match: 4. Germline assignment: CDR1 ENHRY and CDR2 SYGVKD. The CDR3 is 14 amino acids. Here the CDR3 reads CATRGQGSYNEQFF. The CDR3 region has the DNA TGTGCCACGCGGGGACAGGGGTCCTACAATGAGCAGTTCTTC.

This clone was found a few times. The CDR3: CASSPVGLASNEQFF. The CDR3 region has the DNA TGCGCCAGCAGCCCCGTGGGACTAGCGAGTAATGAGCAGTTCTTC. This chain links TRBV5-1 with TRBJ2-1; 10 nucleotides align to TRBD2. Germline V gene lookup returns CDR1 SGHRS and CDR2 YFSETQ. This CDR3 has 15 amino acids. The ends lost 4 bases at V and 7 bases at J; junction bases unmatched: 8.

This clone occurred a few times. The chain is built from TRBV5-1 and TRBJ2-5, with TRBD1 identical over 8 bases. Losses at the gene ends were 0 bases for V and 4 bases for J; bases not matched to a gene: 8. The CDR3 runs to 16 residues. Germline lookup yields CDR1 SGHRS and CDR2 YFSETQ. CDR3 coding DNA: TGCGCCAGCAGCTTGGTGACAGGGGATGTTGGAGAGACCCAGTACTTC. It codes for CASSLVTGDVGETQYF.

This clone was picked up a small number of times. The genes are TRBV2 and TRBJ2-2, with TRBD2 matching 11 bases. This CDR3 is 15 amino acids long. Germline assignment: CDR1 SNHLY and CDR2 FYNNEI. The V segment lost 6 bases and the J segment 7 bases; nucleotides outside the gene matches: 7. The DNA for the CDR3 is TGTGCCAGCAGGATGACTAGCGGGAAAGTCGGGGAGCTGTTTTTT. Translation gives CASRMTSGKVGELFF.

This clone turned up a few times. The CDR3 sequence: CASSPGGGSPDTQYF. CDR3 bases: TGTGCCAGCTCACCAGGCGGGGGCTCCCCAGATACGCAGTATTTT. J is TRBJ2-3 and V is TRBV18, with D possibly being TRBD2 (7 bases). Trimming left V 2 bases short and J 4 bases short, with 13 bases between. This CDR3 has 15 amino acids. Germline CDR1 is KGHSH and CDR2 is LQKENI.